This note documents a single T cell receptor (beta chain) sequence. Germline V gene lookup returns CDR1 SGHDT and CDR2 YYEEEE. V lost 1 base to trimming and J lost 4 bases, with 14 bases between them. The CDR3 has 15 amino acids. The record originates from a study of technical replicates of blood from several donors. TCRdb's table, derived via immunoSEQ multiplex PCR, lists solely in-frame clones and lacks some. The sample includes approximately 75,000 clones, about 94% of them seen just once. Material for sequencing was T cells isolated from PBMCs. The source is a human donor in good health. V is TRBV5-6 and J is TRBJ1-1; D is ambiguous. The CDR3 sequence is CASSLIYGIGTEAFF. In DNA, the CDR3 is TGTGCCAGCAGCTTGATCTACGGGATCGGCACTGAAGCTTTCTTT.